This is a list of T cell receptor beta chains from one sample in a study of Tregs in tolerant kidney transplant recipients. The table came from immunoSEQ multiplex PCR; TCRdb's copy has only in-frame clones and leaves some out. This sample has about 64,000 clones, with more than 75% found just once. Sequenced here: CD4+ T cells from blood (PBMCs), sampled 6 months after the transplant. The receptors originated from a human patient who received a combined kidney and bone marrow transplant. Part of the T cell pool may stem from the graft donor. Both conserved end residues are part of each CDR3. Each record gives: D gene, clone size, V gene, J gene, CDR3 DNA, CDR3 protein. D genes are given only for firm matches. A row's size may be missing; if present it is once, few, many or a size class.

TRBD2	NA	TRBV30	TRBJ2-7	TGTGCCTGGAGTTGGGGGGGCGAGCAGTACTTC	CAWSWGGEQYF
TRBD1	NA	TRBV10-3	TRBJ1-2	TGTGCCATCAGTGGGGACAGGGGGCGGAACTATGGCTACACCTTC	CAISGDRGRNYGYTF
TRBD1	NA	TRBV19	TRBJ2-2	TGTGCCAGTAGTATTTTGGGACAGGGGGACACCGGGGAGCTGTTTTTT	CASSILGQGDTGELFF
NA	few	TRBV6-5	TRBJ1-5	TGTGCCAGCATCGCACGGCGAGGAGAGGGCCAGCCCCAGCATTTT	CASIARRGEGQPQHF
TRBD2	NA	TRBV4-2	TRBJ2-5	TGTGCCAGCAGCCAAGGTAGCGGGGGGCCCCGTTATGGGGAGACCCAGTACTTC	CASSQGSGGPRYGETQYF
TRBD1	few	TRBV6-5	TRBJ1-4	TGTGCCAGCAGGATGACAGGGGGCAGTGAAAAACTGTTTTTT	CASRMTGGSEKLFF
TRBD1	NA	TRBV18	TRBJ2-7	TGTGCCAGCTCACCTTCATTGTCCGGGACAGGGGCCTACGAGCAGTACTTC	CASSPSLSGTGAYEQYF
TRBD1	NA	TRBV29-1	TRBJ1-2	TGCAGCGTGGCCGGGACAGGGGGCCTTGGCTACACCTTC	CSVAGTGGLGYTF
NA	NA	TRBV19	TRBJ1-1	TGTGCCAGTAGTCCGGGGGGGGGCCTGAACACTGAAGCTTTCTTT	CASSPGGGLNTEAFF
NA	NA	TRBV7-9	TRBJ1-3	TGTGCCAGCAGCCCCCGGGGAGCGCAGAGCTCTGGAAACACCATATATTTT	CASSPRGAQSSGNTIYF
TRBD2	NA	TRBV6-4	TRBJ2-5	TGTGCCAGCAGTGACTCGACTAGCGGGACGGGGGAGACCCAGTACTTC	CASSDSTSGTGETQYF
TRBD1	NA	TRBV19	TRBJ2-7	TGTGCCAGTAGTACGACAGGGGGCGGCGAGCAGTACTTC	CASSTTGGGEQYF
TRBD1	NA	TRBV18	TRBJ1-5	TGTGCCAGCTCGCAACAGGGGGCTGATCAGCCCCAGCATTTT	CASSQQGADQPQHF
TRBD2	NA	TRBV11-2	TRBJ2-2	TGTGCCAGCAGCGGACGAGGACTAGCGGGGGGGGCCGGGGAGCTGTTTTTT	CASSGRGLAGGAGELFF
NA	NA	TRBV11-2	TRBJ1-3	TGTGCCAGCAGGACCTGGGGAGGGAGCGGAAACACCATATATTTT	CASRTWGGSGNTIYF
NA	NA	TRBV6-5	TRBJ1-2	TGTGCCAGCGGAAGACAGTGGAAGGAGGGTGGCTACACCTTC	CASGRQWKEGGYTF
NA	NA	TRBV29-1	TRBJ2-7	TGCAGCGCAGAAAGCGGGGACAACTACGAGCAGTACTTC	CSAESGDNYEQYF
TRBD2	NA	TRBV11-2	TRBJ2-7	TGTGCCAGCAGCTTATCTAGCGGGGGGCCCTACGAGCAGTACTTC	CASSLSSGGPYEQYF
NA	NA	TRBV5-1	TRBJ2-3	TGCGCCAGCCACAAGGGGGGGGGAAGCACAGATACGCAGTATTTT	CASHKGGGSTDTQYF
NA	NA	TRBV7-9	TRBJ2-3	TGTGCCAGCAGCCCTGGTGGGGGGACCCTAGGGGCAGATACGCAGTATTTT	CASSPGGGTLGADTQYF
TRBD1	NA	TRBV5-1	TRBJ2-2	TGCGCCAGCAGCGTGACGGGACAGCCCACCGGGGAGCTGTTTTTT	CASSVTGQPTGELFF
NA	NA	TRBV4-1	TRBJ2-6	TGCGCCAGCAGCCCAGATAATATTATGGACTTTTCTGGGGCCAACGTCCTGACTTTC	CASSPDNIMDFSGANVLTF
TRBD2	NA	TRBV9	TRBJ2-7	TGTGCCAGCAGCGTAGGGTTAGCGGGAGAGCAGTACTTC	CASSVGLAGEQYF
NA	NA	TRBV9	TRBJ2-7	TGTGCCAGCAGCGTAAAACTTACCTACGAGCAGTACTTC	CASSVKLTYEQYF
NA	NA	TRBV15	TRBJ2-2	TGTGCCACCAGCAGAGTTCTCCTCGGGGAGCTGTTTTTT	CATSRVLLGELFF
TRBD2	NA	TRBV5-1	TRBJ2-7	TGCGCCAGCAGCTGGAACCCGCTAGCGGGGGGAGTCCGGCAGTACTTC	CASSWNPLAGGVRQYF
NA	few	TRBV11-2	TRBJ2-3	TGTGCCAGCAGCTGGACGGGAGCACCCCCAGATACGCAGTATTTT	CASSWTGAPPDTQYF
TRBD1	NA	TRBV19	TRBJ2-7	TGTGCCAGTAGTATGTGGACAGGGTCCTACGAGCAGTACTTC	CASSMWTGSYEQYF
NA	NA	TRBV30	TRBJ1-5	TGTGCCTGGAGTACAGTGAATCAGCCCCAGCATTTT	CAWSTVNQPQHF
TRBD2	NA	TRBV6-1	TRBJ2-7	TGTGCCAGCAGTCAACACCGGGGGGGTACCGACGAGCAGTACTTC	CASSQHRGGTDEQYF
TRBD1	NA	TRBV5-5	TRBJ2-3	TGTGCCAGCAGCTTGCACATGGGTGGACAGGGTGGCACAGATACGCAGTATTTT	CASSLHMGGQGGTDTQYF
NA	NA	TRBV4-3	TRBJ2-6	TGCGCCAGCAGCCCGGGCCTTCAGGGGACCTATGGGGCCAACGTCCTGACTTTC	CASSPGLQGTYGANVLTF
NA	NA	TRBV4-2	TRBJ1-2	TGTGCCAGCAGCGCTCCTGCTCAGGTAGGAGGCTACACCTTC	CASSAPAQVGGYTF
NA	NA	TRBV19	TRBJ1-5	TGTGCCAGTAGTGTACAGGGTAATCAGCCCCAGCATTTT	CASSVQGNQPQHF
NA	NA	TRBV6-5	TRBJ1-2	TGTGCCAGCGCCAGGGCAAACTATGGCTACACCTTC	CASARANYGYTF
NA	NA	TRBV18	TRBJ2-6	TGTGCCAGCTCACCCAACAGGGACCCTGGGGCCAACGTCCTGACTTTC	CASSPNRDPGANVLTF
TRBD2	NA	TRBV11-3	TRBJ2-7	TGTGCCAGCAGCTTCGGGGGGACTAGCGGGAGATACGAGCAGTACTTC	CASSFGGTSGRYEQYF
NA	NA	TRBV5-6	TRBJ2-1	TGTGCCAGCAGCTTGGGCCCGGGGAATGAGCAGTTCTTC	CASSLGPGNEQFF
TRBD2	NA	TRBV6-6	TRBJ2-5	TGTGCCAGCAGTTACTTCAGCGGGGGAGGAGAGACCCAGTACTTC	CASSYFSGGGETQYF
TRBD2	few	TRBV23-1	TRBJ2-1	TGCGCCAGCAGTCACCAAGGACTAGCGGGGTACAGGGGGTACAATGAGCAGTTCTTC	CASSHQGLAGYRGYNEQFF
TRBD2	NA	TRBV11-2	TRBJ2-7	TGTGCCAGCAGCTTAGGGACGGGACTAGCGGGGGTGTATGAGCAGTACTTC	CASSLGTGLAGVYEQYF
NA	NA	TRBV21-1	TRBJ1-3	TGTGCCAGCAGCAGGCCTTACAGGTTGAGCTCTGGAAACACCATATATTTT	CASSRPYRLSSGNTIYF
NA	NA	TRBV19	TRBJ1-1	TGTGCCAGTAGTATCCCAGGGAACACTGAAGCTTTCTTT	CASSIPGNTEAFF
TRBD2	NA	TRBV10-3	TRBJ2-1	TGTGCCATCAGTGAATCGGGACTAGCGGGAGGACGTCGTTTGATCTACAATGAGCAGTTCTTC	CAISESGLAGGRRLIYNEQFF
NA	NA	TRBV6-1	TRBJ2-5	TGTGCCAGCAGTGAGTCGGGTAGTCCAGAGACCCAGTACTTC	CASSESGSPETQYF
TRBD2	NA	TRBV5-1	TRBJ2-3	TGCGCCAGCAGATTCCTCAGCGGGGCTAGCACAGATACGCAGTATTTT	CASRFLSGASTDTQYF
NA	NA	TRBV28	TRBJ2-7	TGTGCCAGCAGTTTATTCTCCCACGAGCAGTACTTC	CASSLFSHEQYF
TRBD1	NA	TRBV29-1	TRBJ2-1	TGCAGCGGCGGACAGGTCTACAATGAGCAGTTCTTC	CSGGQVYNEQFF
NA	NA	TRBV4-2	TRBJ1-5	TGTGCCAGCAGCCAGATAGACGGGGAAAGCAATCAGCCCCAGCATTTT	CASSQIDGESNQPQHF
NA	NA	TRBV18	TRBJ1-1	TGTGCCAGCTCACCACGTTCCCAGTCGAACACTGAAGCTTTCTTT	CASSPRSQSNTEAFF
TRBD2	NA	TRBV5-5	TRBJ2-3	TGTGCCAGCAGCTTGGAGTGGCGGGGGGGGGCAGATACGCAGTATTTT	CASSLEWRGGADTQYF
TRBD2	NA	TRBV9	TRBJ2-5	TGTGCCAGCAGCGCCAAGACTAGCGGGGGGGCTGAGACCCAGTACTTC	CASSAKTSGGAETQYF
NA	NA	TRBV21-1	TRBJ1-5	TGTGCCAGCAGCAAAATTGAGGGGGTCTATCAGCCCCAGCATTTT	CASSKIEGVYQPQHF
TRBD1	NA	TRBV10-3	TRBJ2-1	TGTGCCATAACAGGGGGCGCTTCCTACAATGAGCAGTTCTTC	CAITGGASYNEQFF